The 10 T cell receptor beta chains below were found in one sample sequenced in a study of blood T cell repertoires in COVID-19 (TCRdb year 2020). The method was the immunoSEQ multiplex PCR assay. This is the immuneACCESS table as TCRdb keeps it, with only in-frame sequences that have V and J called. A part of the clones is gone; compared with another copy, unresolved V genes explain less than half, and the rest is unexplained. Here the sample has 140,000 to 150,000 clones; about 86% occur a single time. Roughly 8% of the sample lies in the top ten. The sequenced sample was peripheral blood. The origin of the receptors is a human donor in a cohort sampled during active COVID-19.

The rearrangement joins TRBV9 to TRBJ2-5; the match to TRBD2 covers 10 bases. CDR1 SGDLS and CDR2 YYNGEE come from the germline V gene. J lost 2 bases, V lost 4 bases, and 8 bases had no gene match. This CDR3 comprises 16 residues. CDR3: CASSYVSTSGQETQYF. The CDR3 DNA reads TGTGCCAGCAGCTATGTCTCGACTAGCGGGCAAGAGACCCAGTACTTC.

The V gene is TRBV6-2 or TRBV6-3, the J gene TRBJ1-2; 8 nucleotides agree with TRBD1. Trimming at V came to 6 bases and at J to 2 bases, leaving 11 bases not matched to a gene. The CDR3 spans 16 residues. The V gene's germline CDR1 is MNHEY and CDR2 SVGEGT. The CDR3 DNA follows: TGTGCCAGCAGCCCCGGGACAGGCCTAACGAACTATGGCTACACCTTC. Its translation is CASSPGTGLTNYGYTF.

V and J are TRBV7-2 and TRBJ2-7, with no clear D. CDR3 length equals 12 residues. Trimming left V 5 bases short and J 2 bases short, with 7 bases between. Germline lookup yields CDR1 SGHTA and CDR2 FQGNSA. The CDR3 coding sequence is TGTGCCAGCAGCCGGTCCACCTACGAGCAGTACTTC. Its translation: CASSRSTYEQYF.

The chain couples TRBV5-1 to TRBJ2-2; D uncertain. V shed 4 bases and J shed 0 bases, with 7 bases lying between them. CDR1 and CDR2 (germline): SGHRS, YFSETQ. This CDR3 is 14 amino acids long. The CDR3 nucleotides read TGCGCCAGCAGCGGGCAGGCGAACACCGGGGAGCTGTTTTTT. Translation: CASSGQANTGELFF. The entire variable domain, with the rest obtained from reference TRBV5-1 and TRBJ2-2, is as follows: KAGVTQTPRYLIKTRGQQVTLSCSPISGHRSVSWYQQTPGQGLQFLFEYFSETQRNKGNFPGRFSGRQFSNSRSEMNVSTLELGDSALYLCASSGQANTGELFFGEGSRLTVL.

V usage is TRBV28 and J usage is TRBJ2-7; 10 bases align to TRBD1. The V and J ends lost 7 bases and 5 bases, in that order; junction bases with no gene match: 14. Germline loops: CDR1 MDHEN, CDR2 SYDVKM. This CDR3 has 16 residues. The DNA for the CDR3 is TGTGCCAGCACCCCACTACCCCGGACAGGGGGACACGAGCAGTACTTC. It yields the protein CASTPLPRTGGHEQYF.

This clone was detected only a few times. The chain carries TRBV7-2 and TRBJ2-3; 9 nucleotides line up with TRBD2. CDR1 is SGHTA, CDR2 FQGNSA, per germline. The CDR3 has 15 residues. The V segment lost 4 bases and the J segment 15 bases; nucleotides outside the gene matches: 17. Written as DNA, the CDR3 is TGTGCCAGCAGCTCGGGAACTCTAGCGGGGAGGGGGTGTTATTTT. Encoded protein: CASSSGTLAGRGCYF. Drawing the rest from reference TRBV7-2 and TRBJ2-3, the complete variable domain is GAGVSQSPSNKVTEKGKDVELRCDPISGHTALYWYRQSLGQGLEFLIYFQGNSAPDKSGLPSDRFSAERTGGSVSTLTIQRTQQEDSAVYLCASSSGTLAGRGCYFGPGTRLTVL.

In its sample, this clone was seen once. V and J are TRBV2 and TRBJ1-3; possible D gene TRBD1, 6 bases. Looked up from germline, CDR1 is SNHLY and CDR2 is FYNNEI. Between the trimmed V and J ends, which lost 4 bases and 0 bases, there was a span of 10 bases. The CDR3 length is 15 residues. The CDR3 loop reads CASSGGTSSGNTIYF. The CDR3 coding sequence is TGTGCCAGCAGTGGGGGGACAAGCTCTGGAAACACCATATATTTT. Combining the CDR3 with reference TRBV2 and TRBJ1-3 gives the whole variable domain EPEVTQTPSHQVTQMGQEVILRCVPISNHLYFYWYRQILGQKVEFLVSFYNNEISEKSEIFDDQFSVERPDGSNFTLKIRSTKLEDSAMYFCASSGGTSSGNTIYFGEGSWLTVV.

This clone was observed once. This chain links TRBV6-6 with TRBJ1-5, with 7 bases that match TRBD1. CDR1 is MNHNY, CDR2 SVGAGI, per germline (reference sequence). Losses at the gene ends were 4 bases for V and 7 bases for J; bases not matched to a gene: 7. The CDR3 has 14 amino acids. This CDR3 reads CASSSQGFGQPQHF. The CDR3 nucleotides are TGTGCCAGCAGTTCACAGGGGTTTGGACAGCCCCAGCATTTT.

The V call is TRBV9, the J call TRBJ2-5; D may be TRBD1 (5 bases). Germline CDR1 and CDR2: SGDLS and YYNGEE. The CDR3 extends over 15 amino acids. V was pared by 0 bases and J by 1 base, with 10 bases between. The CDR3 DNA reads TGTGCCAGCAGCGTAGCAGGGATGGGCCAAGAGACCCAGTACTTC. Amino acid sequence: CASSVAGMGQETQYF.

This clone was detected only once. The rearrangement links TRBV10-3 to TRBJ2-3; D uncertain. This CDR3 is 12 amino acids long. CDR1 and CDR2 from the germline V gene are ENHRY and SYGVKD. The V gene lost 8 bases and the J gene lost 4 bases, with 10 bases spanning the gap. This CDR3 reads CAIGVVADTQYF. CDR3 in DNA: TGTGCCATCGGAGTCGTTGCAGATACGCAGTATTTT.